This T cell receptor (beta chain) is from a study of T cells in localized non-small cell lung cancer. A note on this clone: Its antigen is unknown.

Using immunoSEQ multiplex PCR, the repertoire was profiled, and TCRdb retains in-frame clones only, with some absent. The sample has roughly 86,000 clones; just under 85% are singletons. Notes on the study in general: Detection in adjacent lung was observed for a median around 59 of the top 100 tumor clones. Patients showing higher blood T cell density tended to see longer overall survival. Measurement of T cell clonality placed uninvolved adjacent lung highest, above the level in tumor. Heterogeneity remains possible because sequencing was limited to only one tumor region.

This specimen consisted of peripheral blood, obtained before any cancer treatment. This clonotype was sampled from a man aged 40 to 70 with stage I lung adenocarcinoma.

The CDR3 loop is CASSSWDRANQPQHF. CDR3 DNA: TGTGCCAGCAGTTCCTGGGACAGGGCCAATCAGCCCCAGCATTTT. The chain carries TRBV27 and TRBJ1-5, with 9 bases that match TRBD1. J lost 3 bases, V lost 4 bases, and 4 bases had no gene match. CDR3 length: 15 residues. Germline V CDR1 and CDR2: MNHEY, SMNVEV (reference sequence).